These T cell receptor beta chains were read from a single sample in a study of shared clonotypes between healthy human individuals. Assay used: immunoSEQ multiplex PCR; TCRdb lists only in-frame clones, some missing. The sample has over 1.5 million clones; 95% to 99% are singletons. What was sequenced was naive CD4+ T cells sorted from blood. The origin of the receptors is a man younger than 40 in good health. Each CDR3 is given with its conserved first and last residue. A D gene is named only where the DNA matches it firmly. Part of the rows lack a size; the others show once, few, many or a class for expanded clones.

>-|TRBJ2-7|TRBV7-2|once
TGTGCCAGCAGCTCAGGGATGCGGTCCTCTGACGAGCAGTACTTC
CASSSGMRSSDEQYF
>-|TRBJ2-1|TRBV2|once
TGTGCCAGCACAGAGAGTAGCTCCTACAATGAGCAGTTCTTC
CASTESSSYNEQFF
>-|TRBJ1-2|TRBV2|-
TGTGCCAGCAGTGGAGGGAACCCCCGGTGCACCTTC
CASSGGNPRCTF
>-|TRBJ1-3|TRBV28|-
TGTGCCAGCAGTTTAACCCAGGGAAACACCATATATTTT
CASSLTQGNTIYF
>-|TRBJ1-1|TRBV4-1|-
TGCGCCAGCAGGCCCTTGGGGCCCCTTAGCACTGAAGCTTTCTTT
CASRPLGPLSTEAFF
>TRBD1|TRBJ2-2|TRBV10-3|-
TGTGCCAGCTACAGGGGGGCGAACACCGGGGAGCTGTTTTTT
CASYRGANTGELFF
>TRBD1|TRBJ2-7|TRBV28|-
TGTGCCAGCAGTTCATCGCGGACAGGGGACGAGCAGTACTTC
CASSSSRTGDEQYF
>-|TRBJ1-2|TRBV27|-
TGTGCCAGCAGTTTAGTAGTGGGGAACTATGGCTACACCTTC
CASSLVVGNYGYTF
>TRBD1|TRBJ1-4|TRBV9|-
TGTGCCAGCAGCGTCAGGGGGCTTGGGAATGAAAAACTGTTTTTT
CASSVRGLGNEKLFF
>TRBD1|TRBJ1-2|TRBV10-2|-
TGCGCCAGCAGTGACCGACGGAGGGACAGGGGGCGGATACAGGATGGCTACACCTTC
CASSDRRRDRGRIQDGYTF
>-|TRBJ2-5|TRBV7-8|-
TGTGCCAGCAGCTTTGAACTTAATACTCGAGAGACCCAGTACTTC
CASSFELNTRETQYF
>-|TRBJ1-5|TRBV6-5|-
TGTGCCAGCAGCGCCTACAGGGGCAATCAGCCCCAGCATTTT
CASSAYRGNQPQHF
>TRBD2|TRBJ2-1|TRBV30|-
TGTGCCTGGAGGCAGACTAGCGGGCCCTACAATGAGCAGTTCTTC
CAWRQTSGPYNEQFF
>-|TRBJ2-1|TRBV27|-
TGTGCCAGCAGTTTATCGAGACAGAGCTCCTACAATGAGCAGTTCTTC
CASSLSRQSSYNEQFF
>TRBD2|TRBJ2-7|TRBV5-1|-
TGCGCCAGCAGCTCCTTTTGGGAGGGGCCTTCCTACGAGCAGTACTTC
CASSSFWEGPSYEQYF
>-|TRBJ2-5|TRBV18|-
TGTGCCAGCTCACCACCATCTAGACTACAAGAGACCCAGTACTTC
CASSPPSRLQETQYF
>TRBD1|TRBJ1-5|TRBV5-1|-
TGCGCCAGCAGCATAACCACAGGGGCTAATCAGCCCCAGCATTTT
CASSITTGANQPQHF
>-|TRBJ2-1|TRBV7-2|-
TGTGCCAGCAGCTTAGTGCCCTCTTACAATGAGCAGTTCTTC
CASSLVPSYNEQFF
>TRBD2|TRBJ2-1|TRBV6-5|-
TGTGCCAGCAGTTACATACCGGGACTAGCCTACAATGAGCAGTTCTTC
CASSYIPGLAYNEQFF
>-|TRBJ2-1|TRBV28|once
TGTGCCAGCAGTTTTCGGGGAGTAGGTTACAATGAGCAGTTCTTC
CASSFRGVGYNEQFF
>-|TRBJ2-1|TRBV7-3|-
TGTGCCAGCAGCTTAGTCCCCCAGGATGAGCAGTTCTTC
CASSLVPQDEQFF
>-|TRBJ2-3|TRBV11-2|-
TGTGCCAGCGGCGGGCACTACACAGATACGCAGTATTTT
CASGGHYTDTQYF
>-|TRBJ2-2|TRBV6-1|-
TGTGCCAGCAGTAACGACAGGCTGGGCGGGGAGCTGTTTTTT
CASSNDRLGGELFF
>-|TRBJ2-5|TRBV28|once
TGTGCCAGCAGTTTCCTCGGGGAGACCCAGTACTTC
CASSFLGETQYF
>TRBD2|TRBJ2-1|TRBV27|-
TGTGCCAGCAGTTTGGTTAGCGGGAGGTCGAGTGTCTCCTACAATGAGCAGTTCTTC
CASSLVSGRSSVSYNEQFF
>-|TRBJ2-5|TRBV18|-
TGTGCCAGCTCACCGGGAGCCGAAGAGACCCAGTACTTC
CASSPGAEETQYF
>-|TRBJ2-1|TRBV18|-
TGTGCCAGCTCAGTCATGGGTGAGCAGTTCTTC
CASSVMGEQFF
>-|TRBJ1-5|TRBV28|-
TGTGCCAGCACCTCCTCGGCAGGGGTTCAGCCCCAGCATTTT
CASTSSAGVQPQHF
>-|TRBJ1-1|TRBV7-3|-
TGTGCCAGCAGCTTATTAACTAACACTGAAGCTTTCTTT
CASSLLTNTEAFF
>-|TRBJ2-1|TRBV7-8|once
TGTGCCAGCAGCTTAGGGTCTTTCAATGAGCAGTTCTTC
CASSLGSFNEQFF
>-|TRBJ2-7|TRBV7-9|once
TGTGCCAGCAGCTTAGCGGGGAAAAGCTACGAGCAGTACTTC
CASSLAGKSYEQYF
>-|TRBJ1-1|TRBV6-5|once
TGTGCCAGCAGTGAACCACCCGAAGCTTTCTTT
CASSEPPEAFF
>-|TRBJ2-7|TRBV28|-
TGTGCCAGCAGTTTTTACGGGACCCTGTACGAGCAGTACTTC
CASSFYGTLYEQYF
>TRBD1|TRBJ2-6|TRBV7-8|-
TGTGCCAGCAGCTTAGTGTCAGGGGGTTCTGGGGCCAACGTCCTGACTTTC
CASSLVSGGSGANVLTF
>-|TRBJ1-2|TRBV4-2|-
TGTGCCAGCAAAGTGGACGGGGGTAGTATGGATGGCTACACCTTC
CASKVDGGSMDGYTF
>-|TRBJ2-1|TRBV7-2|-
TGTGCCAGCAGCTATCTCCCGGTCCCTAATGAGCAGTTCTTC
CASSYLPVPNEQFF
>-|TRBJ2-1|TRBV7-2|few
TGTGCCAGCAGCACGACATACAATGAGCAGTTCTTC
CASSTTYNEQFF